The clone carrying this TCR beta chain was counted between two and nine times. No antigen is known for it. This specimen comes from a study of brain T cells in children with intractable seizures. Assay used: immunoSEQ multiplex PCR; TCRdb lists only in-frame clones, some missing. The repertoire holds 70,000 to 90,000 clones, just over 90% seen once, with around 1.4% in the top ten. The sequenced cases were selected for having the highest brain T cell transcript signatures. Pre-surgery treatment included at least one anti-epileptic drug. General study findings and limits: Pre- and post-surgery blood differed in depth, so pre-surgery absences may be undersampling. Patients' HCMV serostatus was unknown; virus specificity rests on CDR3 similarity alone.

Trimming took off 2 bases at V and 4 bases at J, with 6 bases between the two ends. From germline, CDR1 is MNHEY and CDR2 SMNVEV (reference sequence). This CDR3 has 13 amino acids. The rearrangement joins TRBV27 to TRBJ1-5; the D is unclear. The source material was peripheral blood, sampled at surgery. The receptor was derived from a boy under two years old with tuberous sclerosis and intractable seizures. The CDR3 DNA sequence: TGTGCCAGCAGTTTAGCTGGGAATCAGCCCCAGCATTTT. Residues: CASSLAGNQPQHF.